This TCR beta chain was recovered during a study of blood T cell repertoires in COVID-19. The method was immunoSEQ multiplex PCR; TCRdb's version includes in-frame clones alone and lacks a portion of them. The sample has a few hundred thousand clones; under 90% are singletons. Germline lookup yields CDR1 LGHNA and CDR2 YNFKEQ. The CDR3 has 15 amino acids. The V end lost 2 bases, the J end lost 4 bases, and 12 bases lay between the germline ends. The sequencing sample was made of peripheral blood. The receptor was derived from a woman aged 80 or over with acute or convalescent COVID-19. This sequence joins TRBV4-2 and TRBJ1-5; a possible D gene is TRBD1 (5 bases). The CDR3 DNA sequence: TGTGCCAGCAGCCAAATGCCGGCAGGGAATCAGCCCCAGCATTTT. Its translation: CASSQMPAGNQPQHF.